This TCR beta chain came from a study of T cells after somatic rescue of genetic block. V was cut by 0 bases and J by 6 bases, with 9 bases left in between. CDR3 size: 14 residues. CDR1 is LNHDA, CDR2 SQIVND, per germline (reference sequence). TCRdb keeps only in-frame clones here, not all; method: immunoSEQ multiplex PCR. The sample holds tens of thousands of clones, approximately 91% seen once. The J gene is TRBJ2-1, the V gene TRBV19; D is perhaps TRBD2 (5 bases). This receptor was identified in a man between 25 and 39 years old. Sequenced sample: peripheral blood mononuclear cells (PBMCs). The CDR3, as DNA: TGTGCCAGTAGTATAGATCTCGAGGGCAATGAGCAGTTCTTC. This translates into CASSIDLEGNEQFF. Full variable domain (remainder filled in from reference TRBV19 and TRBJ2-1): DGGITQSPKYLFRKEGQNVTLSCEQNLNHDAMYWYRQDPGQGLRLIYYSQIVNDFQKGDIAEGYSVSREKKESFPLTVTSAQKNPTAFYLCASSIDLEGNEQFFGPGTRLTVL.